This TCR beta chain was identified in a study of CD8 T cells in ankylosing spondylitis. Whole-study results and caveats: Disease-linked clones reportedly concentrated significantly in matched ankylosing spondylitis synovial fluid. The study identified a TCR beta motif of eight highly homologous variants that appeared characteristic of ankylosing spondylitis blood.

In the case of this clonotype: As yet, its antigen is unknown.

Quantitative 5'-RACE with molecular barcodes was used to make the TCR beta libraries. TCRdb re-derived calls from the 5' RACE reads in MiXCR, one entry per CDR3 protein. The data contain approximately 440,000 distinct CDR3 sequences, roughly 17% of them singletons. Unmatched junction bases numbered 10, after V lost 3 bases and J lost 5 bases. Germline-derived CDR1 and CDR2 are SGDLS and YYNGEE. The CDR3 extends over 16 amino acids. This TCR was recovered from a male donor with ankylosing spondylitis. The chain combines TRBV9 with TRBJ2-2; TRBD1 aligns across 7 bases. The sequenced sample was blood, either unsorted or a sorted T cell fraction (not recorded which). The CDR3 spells CASSALGGWRTGELFF. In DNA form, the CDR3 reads TGTGCCAGCAGCGCCCTAGGGGGCTGGCGGACCGGGGAGCTGTTTTTT.